The 5 T cell receptor beta chains presented below share a single source sample, sequenced in a study of blood T cell repertoires in COVID-19. TCRdb's copy holds only in-frame clones and misses some; the assay was immunoSEQ multiplex PCR. The table records some 290,000 clones, approximately 90% of them present only once. Sequencing was carried out using peripheral blood. These TCRs come from a man aged 18 to 30 with active or convalescent COVID-19.

The genes are TRBV6-5 and TRBJ2-2; D unresolved. Deletions cut 0 bases from V and 4 bases from J, with 9 bases between. The CDR3 totals 15 residues. Germline assignment: CDR1 MNHEY and CDR2 SVGAGI. Here the CDR3 reads CASSYSLGPTGELFF. The DNA for the CDR3 is TGTGCCAGCAGTTACTCTCTGGGCCCCACCGGGGAGCTGTTTTTT.

V is TRBV6-5 and J is TRBJ2-7; D not resolved. This CDR3 is built from 12 residues. V lost 6 bases and J lost 3, with 9 bases in between. Germline assignment: CDR1 MNHEY and CDR2 SVGAGI. The CDR3 DNA is TGTGCCAGCAGCTCCGACAACTACGAGCAGTACTTC. It encodes CASSSDNYEQYF.

The chain is built from TRBV7-9 and TRBJ2-4, with 9 bases identical to TRBD2. Germline V lookup: CDR1 SEHNR, CDR2 FQNEAQ (reference sequence). The CDR3 is 17 amino acids. The V segment lost 3 bases and the J segment 0 bases; nucleotides outside the gene matches: 6. The CDR3 is CASSLGREGLAKNIQYF. DNA for the CDR3: TGTGCCAGCAGCTTGGGGCGGGAGGGCTTAGCCAAAAACATTCAGTACTTC.

J is TRBJ2-3 and V is TRBV24-1; 10 bases map to TRBD2. The J segment lost 6 bases and the V segment lost 1 base, leaving 6 bases of the junction unmatched. Germline CDR1 KGHDR, CDR2 SFDVKD. The length of the CDR3 is 16 residues. DNA of the CDR3: TGTGCCACCAGTGATTTAGCGGGAGGGCGAGGCGATACGCAGTATTTT. This encodes CATSDLAGGRGDTQYF.

The V gene is TRBV6-5, the J gene TRBJ2-1; D is undetermined. The V gene lost 2 bases and the J gene lost 2 bases, with 10 bases spanning the gap. The CDR3 consists of 15 residues. Germline CDR1 and CDR2: MNHEY and SVGAGI. The CDR3 loop is CASSYRLEAYNEQFF. The CDR3 coding sequence is TGTGCCAGCAGTTACCGCCTAGAAGCCTACAATGAGCAGTTCTTC.